This T cell receptor (beta chain) was identified during a study of cytotoxic CD8 clonotypes in ibrutinib-treated CLL. Details on this clone: The antigen is not known.

Study observations and caveats: Baseline values of clonality outstripped age-matched healthy donors and followed circulating CD8+ T-cell counts.

TCRdb keeps only in-frame clones here, not all; method: immunoSEQ multiplex PCR. The sample carries 330,000 or so clones, over 60% recorded once. The CDR3 runs 15 residues. V trimming: 4 bases; J trimming: 5 bases; junction bases outside the gene matches: 4. Looked up from germline, CDR1 is LNHDA and CDR2 is SQIVND (reference sequence). Sequenced material: PBMCs, taken after 36 months of ibrutinib treatment. The TCR originated in a human donor with chronic lymphocytic leukemia. The chain is built from TRBV19 and TRBJ2-1; 11 bases fit TRBD2. CDR3 protein: CASSTTSGSHNEQFF. In nucleotides, the CDR3 is TGTGCCAGTAGTACCACTAGCGGGAGTCACAATGAGCAGTTCTTC.